This T cell receptor beta chain was retrieved from a study of blood T cells in healthy people across ages. Through a sample-barcoded 5' primer and a J-beta primer mix, a second PCR was run for roughly 6 to 11 cycles. Tags on each cDNA molecule came from a template-switch adaptor with 12 random nucleotides. In TCRdb, the 5' RACE reads were re-called with MiXCR into one record per CDR3 protein. The data show around 1,800,000 distinct CDR3 sequences, with 35% to 50% seen just once and about 23% held by the top ten. The study, taken as a whole, reports: Age advanced and TCR beta diversity per million T cells fell, roughly linearly.

Concerning this clonotype itself: Its specificity is not known.

Germline lookup yields CDR1 LGHDT and CDR2 YNNKEL (reference sequence). Trimming removed 3 bases from V and 2 bases from J; junction bases left unmatched: 12. There are 19 residues in the CDR3. The sequenced sample was blood. This sequence joins TRBV3-1 and TRBJ2-6, with 8 bases that match TRBD1. This TCR was recovered from a human donor in good health. CDR3 loop: CASSQGQVNPSPGANVLTF. DNA for the CDR3: TGTGCCAGCAGCCAGGGACAGGTAAATCCCTCTCCTGGGGCCAACGTCCTGACTTTC.